This is a list of T cell receptor beta chains from one sample in a study of identical twins. TCRdb independently ran MiXCR on the 5' RACE reads; one entry per CDR3 protein. The data show some 320,000 distinct CDR3 sequences, 10% to 15% seen once. This sample also belongs to another study, concerning yellow fever vaccine responses in identical twins.

What was sequenced was CD8+ T cells sorted from blood. Every receptor here comes from a woman aged 18-29 years in good health. CDR3s include the opening cysteine and the closing phenylalanine or tryptophan. D genes are given only for firm matches. Rows give clone size only sometimes, using once, few, many, or a class for an expanded clone.

>TRBD1|TRBV12-3/TRBV12-4|TRBJ2-7|few
CASSLGQGLYEQYF
TGTGCCAGCAGTCTGGGACAGGGGCTCTACGAGCAGTACTTC
>-|TRBV27|TRBJ2-3|-
CASSPPGGALTDTQYF
TGTGCCAGCAGTCCCCCGGGCGGGGCTCTCACAGATACGCAGTATTTT
>-|TRBV11-2|TRBJ1-5|many
CASSHNPNQPQHF
TGTGCCAGCAGCCATAACCCCAATCAGCCCCAGCATTTT
>TRBD1|TRBV20-1|TRBJ1-1|-
CSASPSDRGHTEAFF
TGCAGTGCTAGCCCCTCAGACAGGGGCCACACTGAAGCTTTCTTT
>TRBD2|TRBV20-1|TRBJ2-3|-
CSARIRTSGSSTDTQYF
TGCAGTGCTAGAATTAGGACTAGCGGTTCTAGCACAGATACGCAGTATTTT
>-|TRBV9|TRBJ1-1|many
CASSVARDTEAFF
TGTGCCAGCAGCGTAGCGCGGGACACTGAAGCTTTCTTT
>-|TRBV4-1|TRBJ2-7|-
CASSQAFGATYEQYF
TGCGCCAGCAGCCAAGCCTTTGGGGCAACCTACGAGCAGTACTTC
>TRBD1|TRBV29-1|TRBJ2-1|many
CSVAGQGGSYNEQFF
TGCAGCGTTGCGGGACAGGGTGGTTCTTACAATGAGCAGTTCTTC
>-|TRBV6-5|TRBJ1-1|few
CASSDSTGPNTEAFF
TGTGCCAGCAGTGACTCGACAGGACCGAACACTGAAGCTTTCTTT
>TRBD2|TRBV11-2|TRBJ2-2|few
CASSLFRSLAGNHTGELFF
TGTGCCAGCAGCCTATTCCGCAGCCTAGCGGGGAACCACACCGGGGAGCTGTTTTTT
>TRBD1|TRBV20-1|TRBJ2-5|-
CSARDGQGLQETQYF
TGCAGTGCTAGAGATGGACAGGGCCTCCAAGAGACCCAGTACTTC
>TRBD1|TRBV11-2|TRBJ1-2|few
CASSFRTGKDGYTF
TGTGCCAGCAGCTTTCGGACAGGCAAGGATGGCTACACCTTC
>-|TRBV28|TRBJ2-7|few
CASSFGFNGGDEQYF
TGTGCCAGCAGTTTCGGATTTAACGGGGGAGACGAGCAGTACTTC
>TRBD1|TRBV3-1|TRBJ2-3|-
CASSQAPDRQQGVPPDTQYF
TGTGCCAGCAGCCAAGCCCCGGATCGACAACAGGGGGTCCCCCCAGATACGCAGTATTTT
>-|TRBV7-9|TRBJ2-5|-
CASSFSTEQETQYF
TGTGCCAGCAGCTTTAGCACAGAACAAGAGACCCAGTACTTC
>-|TRBV2|TRBJ2-1|-
CASSEAVLVSSYNEQFF
TGTGCCAGCAGTGAAGCGGTCCTGGTGAGCTCCTACAATGAGCAGTTCTTC
>-|TRBV27|TRBJ2-5|-
CASKWVGGLQETQYF
TGTGCCAGCAAGTGGGTTGGAGGACTCCAAGAGACCCAGTACTTC
>TRBD2|TRBV9|TRBJ2-2|-
CASSASGSGTGELFF
TGTGCCAGCAGCGCTAGCGGGAGTGGCACCGGGGAGCTGTTTTTT
>-|TRBV12-3/TRBV12-4|TRBJ2-1|few
CASSVSGTYNEQFF
TGTGCCAGCAGTGTTAGCGGAACCTACAATGAGCAGTTCTTC
>-|TRBV29-1|TRBJ2-1|many
CSVEGLLPLDEQFF
TGCAGCGTTGAAGGTTTACTACCTTTGGATGAGCAGTTCTTC
>TRBD2|TRBV12-3/TRBV12-4|TRBJ2-3|-
CASSLGTSESPAADTQYF
TGTGCCAGCAGTTTGGGAACTAGCGAGAGTCCAGCGGCAGATACGCAGTATTTT
>TRBD1|TRBV27|TRBJ1-2|few
CASSPTGVGDGYTF
TGTGCCAGCAGTCCGACAGGGGTCGGAGATGGCTACACCTTC
>-|TRBV10-3|TRBJ2-3|-
CAISEAEHGDTQYF
TGTGCCATCAGTGAGGCGGAGCACGGAGATACGCAGTATTTT
>TRBD2|TRBV7-2|TRBJ2-3|-
CASSLGRGGTDTQYF
TGTGCCAGCAGCTTAGGGCGGGGGGGCACAGATACGCAGTATTTT
>-|TRBV6-2/TRBV6-3|TRBJ2-6|many
CASTQTGSSGANVLTF
TGTGCCAGCACCCAAACGGGGAGCTCTGGGGCCAACGTCCTGACTTTC
>TRBD1|TRBV11-1|TRBJ2-6|-
CASSGRTGALYSGANVLTF
TGTGCCAGCAGCGGGCGGACAGGGGCCCTCTACTCTGGGGCCAACGTCCTGACTTTC
>TRBD1|TRBV7-9|TRBJ1-1|-
CASSQRGRRANTEAFF
TGTGCCAGCAGCCAGAGGGGGCGACGGGCGAACACTGAAGCTTTCTTT
>-|TRBV6-5|TRBJ2-7|-
CASSYGGAPSYEQYF
TGTGCCAGCAGTTACGGGGGGGCCCCATCATACGAGCAGTACTTC
>-|TRBV20-1|TRBJ2-1|few
CSARDSDYLNNEQFF
TGCAGTGCTAGAGATTCGGACTACCTAAACAATGAGCAGTTCTTC
>-|TRBV27|TRBJ2-7|-
CASSPGPWDEQYF
TGTGCCAGCAGTCCCGGCCCTTGGGACGAGCAGTACTTC
>-|TRBV5-5|TRBJ2-7|-
CASSPGAGGQTYEQYF
TGTGCCAGCAGCCCAGGGGCCGGGGGGCAAACCTACGAGCAGTACTTC
>-|TRBV4-1|TRBJ1-4|few
CASSPVQMFNEKLFF
TGCGCCAGCAGCCCCGTCCAGATGTTTAATGAAAAACTGTTTTTT
>TRBD2|TRBV20-1|TRBJ2-3|-
CSVRPGLAVTDTQYF
TGCAGTGTCCGACCGGGACTAGCAGTCACAGATACGCAGTATTTT
>-|TRBV7-9|TRBJ2-2|few
CASSQNVGAGELFF
TGTGCCAGCAGCCAAAACGTGGGGGCCGGGGAGCTGTTTTTT
>TRBD1|TRBV27|TRBJ1-5|many
CASSLGTGSQPQHF
TGTGCCAGCAGTTTGGGGACAGGGTCTCAGCCCCAGCATTTT
>TRBD1|TRBV12-3/TRBV12-4|TRBJ2-4|many
CASSPGQGWDIQYF
TGTGCCAGCAGTCCAGGACAGGGATGGGACATTCAGTACTTC
>-|TRBV5-1|TRBJ1-1|many
CASSWGGTEAFF
TGCGCCAGCAGCTGGGGGGGGACTGAAGCTTTCTTT
>-|TRBV7-8|TRBJ1-2|-
CASSGAGANYGYTF
TGTGCCAGCAGTGGGGCGGGGGCTAACTATGGCTACACCTTC
>-|TRBV27|TRBJ1-1|many
CASSLGGLGTEAFF
TGTGCCAGCAGTTTAGGGGGGCTGGGCACTGAAGCTTTCTTT
>TRBD2|TRBV5-1|TRBJ2-3|few
CASRREGSSTDTQYF
TGCGCCAGCAGGCGGGAGGGTTCTAGCACAGATACGCAGTATTTT
>TRBD2|TRBV9|TRBJ2-3|few
CASSVAPLADLDTQYF
TGTGCCAGCAGCGTAGCTCCACTAGCGGACTTGGATACGCAGTATTTT
>-|TRBV27|TRBJ1-2|-
CASSLYGGDYGYTF
TGTGCCAGCAGTTTATACGGGGGAGATTATGGCTACACCTTC
>TRBD2|TRBV7-9|TRBJ2-5|-
CASSSELAGGSQETQYF
TGTGCCAGCAGCTCGGAGCTAGCGGGAGGGTCACAAGAGACCCAGTACTTC